The 21 T cell receptor beta chains listed next were all sequenced from one sample in a study of blood T cells in healthy people across ages. A second PCR of roughly 6 to 12 cycles used a sample-barcoded 5' primer and a J-beta primer mix. TCRdb itself ran the 5' RACE reads through MiXCR, one entry per CDR3 protein. The data show roughly 900,000 distinct CDR3 sequences, with about 28% seen just once and roughly 17% held by the top ten. The sample taken for sequencing was blood. The source of these receptors is a woman aged 80 or over in good health.

Notes on this clonotype: A read error may be the cause here, since a much bigger clone is one base away. The chain carries TRBV7-9 and TRBJ2-3; D is perhaps TRBD2 (6 bases). Germline CDR1 and CDR2: SEHNR and FQNEAQ (reference sequence). The CDR3 sequence is 17 residues long. CDR3 coding DNA: TGTGCCAGCAGCTTATCCCTGGCGGGGAGTAGCACAGGTACGCAGTATTTT. This sequence encodes CASSLSLAGSSTGTQYF.

This clonotype was observed a few times. This may come from a read error, since a much larger clone is one base off. The chain is built from TRBV10-3 and TRBJ2-1; 8 bases map to TRBD1. The CDR3 covers 13 residues. Germline V gene data show CDR1 as ENHRY and CDR2 as SYGVKD. The J segment lost 10 bases and the V segment lost 8 bases, leaving 10 bases of the junction unmatched. In DNA form, the CDR3 reads TGTGCCATCCTGGACAGGGTCAGTTACGAGCAGTTCTTC. Translation: CAILDRVSYEQFF.

This clonotype has just a few counts. V is TRBV20-1 and J is TRBJ2-5; weak D call: TRBD1 (6 bases). The CDR3 length is 15 residues. Germline CDR1 is DFQATT and CDR2 is SNEGSKA (reference sequence). The germline V and J ends were trimmed by 0 bases and 5 bases, with 16 bases remaining between them. Written as DNA, the CDR3 is TGCAGTGCTAGAGATGCCCAGTCCCAGGGGGAGACCCAGTACTTC. This gives the protein CSARDAQSQGETQYF.

About this clonotype: Possible read error: a much larger clone is one base away. The genes are TRBV6-5 and TRBJ2-6, with D tentatively TRBD1 (5 bases). This CDR3 has 16 residues. Germline values: CDR1 MNHEY, CDR2 SVGAGI. CDR3 residues: CASSTHRGSGANILTF. The CDR3, as DNA: TGTGCCAGCAGTACCCACCGAGGCTCTGGGGCCAACATCCTGACTTTC.

This clonotype was observed at least ten times. The chain uses TRBV7-2 and TRBJ2-1, with a possible D match to TRBD1 (5 bases). In germline, CDR1 is SGHTA, CDR2 FQGNSA. V lost 1 base and J lost 8, with 9 bases in between. This CDR3 has 13 residues. The CDR3 region has the DNA TGTGCCAGCAGCTTAGAAGCAGGGCATGAGCAGTTCTTC. Translated: CASSLEAGHEQFF.

This clonotype has only a few counts. The chain joins TRBV20-1 to TRBJ1-1, with D perhaps matching TRBD1 (5 bases). The CDR3 is 13 amino acids. The germline V gene has CDR1 DFQATT and CDR2 SNEGSKA (reference sequence). The V and J ends lost 6 bases and 1 base respectively, with 12 bases between them. CDR3 sequence: CSARNDRNTEAFF. As DNA, the CDR3 is TGCAGTGCCCGAAACGACAGGAACACTGAAGCTTTCTTT.

This clonotype was detected many times. This chain joins TRBV14 and TRBJ1-2; D is uncertain. The V and J ends lost 4 bases and 1 base respectively, with 16 bases between them. This CDR3 has 16 amino acids. Germline CDR1 is SGHDN and CDR2 is FVKESK. The CDR3 bases are TGTGCCAGCAGCCCAAGATTGAATAGGTTTAACTATGGCTACACCTTC. It encodes CASSPRLNRFNYGYTF.

This clonotype was observed a handful of times. J is TRBJ1-6 and V is TRBV7-8; 8 bases are shared with TRBD1. There are 17 residues in the CDR3. The germline CDR1 and CDR2 sequences are SGHVS and FQNEAQ. V lost 0 bases to trimming and J lost 9 bases; unmatched junction nucleotides: 10. CDR3 DNA: TGTGCCAGCAGCTTAGCGCTTGGACAGGGCGGCGGTTCACCCCTCCACTTT. Amino acids: CASSLALGQGGGSPLHF.

This clonotype was detected once. This sequence joins TRBV20-1 and TRBJ2-7; D is ambiguous. The DNA matches TRBJ2-5 better at its end, which makes the J call doubtful. From germline, CDR1 is DFQATT and CDR2 SNEGSKA (reference sequence). The CDR3 length is 13 residues. The CDR3 DNA follows: TGCAGTGCTAGAGGACTGGTAGGGGAGACCCAGTACTTC. Residues: CSARGLVGETQYF.

In regard to this clonotype: This may arise from a read error, as a much more abundant clone is one base away. This chain joins TRBV20-1 and TRBJ2-1; tentative D call: TRBD2 (6 bases). The DNA matches TRBJ2-7 better at its end, which makes the J call doubtful. This CDR3 contains 14 residues. Germline values: CDR1 DFQATT, CDR2 SNEGSKA (reference sequence). The CDR3 sequence: CSARDRGSYNEQYF. The CDR3, as DNA: TGCAGTGCTAGAGATCGGGGGTCCTACAATGAGCAGTACTTC.

This clonotype was recorded at least ten times. The chain is built from TRBV5-1 and TRBJ2-5; no clear D. Trimming took 0 bases from V and 2 from J, leaving 17 bases between them. The CDR3 runs to 17 residues. The germline CDR1 and CDR2 sequences are SGHRS and YFSETQ. The CDR3 protein is CASSLGGRRPFQETQYF. For the CDR3, the DNA is TGCGCCAGCAGCTTGGGTGGACGCCGTCCCTTTCAAGAGACCCAGTACTTC.

This clonotype was detected only once. One end of the junction is discordant with germline, which a read error may explain. This chain connects TRBV6-4 to TRBJ2-1; a weak D match, TRBD1 (6 bases). This CDR3 region has 14 residues. Germline CDR1 reads MRHNA; CDR2 reads SNTAGT. The CDR3 sequence is CVSSDSTGSHEQFF. CDR3 bases: TGTGTCAGCAGTGACTCTACAGGGAGTCATGAGCAGTTCTTC.

The V and J genes are TRBV5-1 and TRBJ1-3, with no clear D. Germline V CDR1 and CDR2: SGHRS, YFSETQ. Trimming pared 4 bases from V and 3 bases from J, leaving 14 bases between. The CDR3 totals 15 residues. The DNA of the CDR3 is TGCGCCAGCAGCCCCGGCGGGGTTTTTGGAAACACCATATATTTT. Translated, it gives CASSPGGVFGNTIYF.

The rearrangement links TRBV7-2 to TRBJ2-3; D remains unclear. V was trimmed by 2 bases and J by 6 bases, leaving 15 bases between them. The CDR3 loop spans 15 amino acids. Germline V gives CDR1 SGHTA, CDR2 FQGNSA. CDR3 DNA: TGTGCCAGCAGCTTACAACATACCCCCACCGATACGCAGTATTTT. Amino acid sequence: CASSLQHTPTDTQYF.

J is TRBJ2-1 and V is TRBV6-6; TRBD2 might be the D (5 bases). The V gene lost 0 bases and the J gene lost 5 bases, with 8 bases spanning the gap. The CDR3 length is 14 residues. CDR1 and CDR2 (germline): MNHNY, SVGAGI (reference sequence). CDR3 DNA sequence: TGTGCCAGCAGTTACTCGCGCGGGCACAATGAGCAGTTCTTC. Its translation: CASSYSRGHNEQFF.

The chain combines TRBV20-1 with TRBJ1-6, with TRBD1 identical over 9 bases. V was pared by 1 base and J by 8 bases, with 6 bases of the junction left unmatched. This CDR3 spans 15 amino acids. Germline V gene lookup returns CDR1 DFQATT and CDR2 SNEGSKA (reference sequence). The CDR3 DNA reads as TGCAGTGCTAGAGCGACAGGGGGTTGGGATTCACCCCTCCACTTT. This gives the protein CSARATGGWDSPLHF.

This clonotype was seen many times. This chain uses TRBV5-8 with TRBJ2-5; tentatively, D is TRBD2 (6 bases). Per the germline V gene, CDR1 is SGHTS and CDR2 is YDEGEE. V was shortened by 3 bases and J by 0 bases, with 12 bases between the two germline ends. CDR3 size: 15 residues. Written as DNA, the CDR3 is TGTGCCAGCAGCTCCGGGGGTCGGTACCAAGAGACCCAGTACTTC. Its translation is CASSSGGRYQETQYF.

V gene TRBV24-1 combines with J gene TRBJ2-1; TRBD2 is a possible D gene (5 bases). This CDR3 comprises 15 residues. V lost 2 bases, J lost 8 bases, and 15 bases lay in between. Germline V gene data show CDR1 as KGHDR and CDR2 as SFDVKD. CDR3 in DNA: TGTGCCACCAGTGATTCCATCAGCGGAAGGGATGAGCAGTTCTTC. Its protein is CATSDSISGRDEQFF.

About this clonotype itself: Just one base apart from a much larger clone, this may be a read error. This chain connects TRBV6-5 to TRBJ2-5, with 9 nucleotides matching TRBD2. V lost 4 bases to trimming and J lost 11 bases; unmatched junction nucleotides: 14. The CDR3 runs to 15 residues. Germline V gives CDR1 MNHEY, CDR2 SVGAGI. DNA for the CDR3: TGTGCCAGCAGTTGGAGGCGGGGGGGCGTCGATGAGCAGTACTTC. This codes for CASSWRRGGVDEQYF.

This clonotype occurred many times. The V gene is TRBV4-1, the J gene TRBJ2-5; no clear D gene. CDR1 is MGHRA, CDR2 YSYEKL, per germline. Trimming took off 1 base at V and 5 bases at J, with 11 bases between the two ends. There are 14 residues in the CDR3. The chain's CDR3 is CASSQALRRETQYF. CDR3 nucleotides: TGCGCCAGCAGCCAAGCGCTCCGGCGGGAGACCCAGTACTTC.

This clonotype showed up many times. The junction does not match germline at one end; this may be a read error. The V call is TRBV11-2, the J call TRBJ1-4; D possibly corresponds to TRBD1 (6 bases). Germline V gene lookup returns CDR1 SGHAT and CDR2 FQNNGV. The CDR3 has 18 residues. This chain's CDR3 is CASSLDRTAKATNEKLFF. The CDR3 coding sequence is TGTGCCAGCAGCCTAGACAGGACAGCCAAGGCAACTAATGAAAAACTGTTTTTT.